Each of the 10 T cell receptor beta chains below was sequenced from the same sample in a study of blood T cell repertoires in COVID-19. TCRdb's table, derived via immunoSEQ multiplex PCR, lists solely in-frame clones and lacks some. The sample has 220,000 or so clones; around 84% are singletons. What was sequenced was peripheral blood. These receptors were collected from a man in his forties or fifties who had recovered from COVID-19.

This clone was counted only a few times. The J gene is TRBJ1-3, the V gene TRBV19; TRBD1 matches 7 bases. After removal of 7 bases from V and 0 bases from J, the junction contained 6 bases not matched to a gene. Germline-derived CDR1 and CDR2 are LNHDA and SQIVND (reference sequence). The CDR3 runs to 15 residues. CDR3 protein: CASTLGTASGNTIYF. The DNA for the CDR3 is TGTGCCAGTACCCTGGGGACAGCCTCTGGAAACACCATATATTTT. The full variable domain, rest sourced from reference TRBV19 and TRBJ1-3, is DGGITQSPKYLFRKEGQNVTLSCEQNLNHDAMYWYRQDPGQGLRLIYYSQIVNDFQKGDIAEGYSVSREKKESFPLTVTSAQKNPTAFYLCASTLGTASGNTIYFGEGSWLTVV.

This chain's CDR3 is CASSLPHNPRGTDTQYF. The CDR3 DNA is TGTGCCAGCAGTTTACCCCATAACCCCCGCGGCACAGATACGCAGTATTTT. V and J are TRBV27 and TRBJ2-3; D is undetermined. Germline CDR1 reads MNHEY; CDR2 reads SMNVEV (reference sequence). This CDR3 has 17 residues. V dropped 2 bases and J dropped 1 base, with 16 bases sitting between them.

The rearrangement links TRBV7-2 to TRBJ2-1; 9 bases agree with TRBD2. The CDR3 extends over 15 amino acids. V lost 2 bases, J lost 7 bases, and 6 bases stayed unmatched. CDR1 is SGHTA and CDR2 is FQGNSA in the germline V gene. CDR3 loop: CASSLQREAVNEQFF. CDR3 DNA sequence: TGTGCCAGCAGCTTACAGCGGGAGGCGGTTAATGAGCAGTTCTTC.

Worth noting for this clone: An end of the junction does not agree with germline; a read error may underlie this. V and J are TRBV12-3 or TRBV12-4 and TRBJ2-3; 9 bases are shared with TRBD1. This CDR3 is 13 amino acids long. CDR3 bases: TGTGCCAGCAGGCCAGCAGACCGGGACAGGGAGAATTTT. It translates to CASRPADRDRENF.

This chain connects TRBV6-1 to TRBJ2-2; TRBD2 agrees at 11 bases. V shed 4 bases, J shed 8 bases, and the junction held 12 bases outside the gene matches. The CDR3 length is 17 residues. The germline V gene encodes CDR1 MNHNS and CDR2 SASEGT. The CDR3 DNA sequence: TGTGCCAGCAGTGTTTTAACTAGCGGGAGACTGTCGGGGGAGCTGTTTTTT. Residues: CASSVLTSGRLSGELFF.

This sequence joins TRBV29-1 and TRBJ1-4, with 8 bases matching TRBD1. CDR1 and CDR2 from the germline V gene are SQVTM and ANQGSEA. Trimming removed 0 bases from V and 7 bases from J; junction bases left unmatched: 7. The CDR3 has 15 residues. CDR3 DNA sequence: TGCAGCGTTGAAGATTGGGCAGGGGGCAGTGAAAAACTGTTTTTT. Residues: CSVEDWAGGSEKLFF.

The rearrangement joins TRBV28 to TRBJ1-2; D gene ambiguous. The CDR3 covers 13 residues. Germline V gene data show CDR1 as MDHEN and CDR2 as SYDVKM. V was cut by 5 bases and J by 3 bases, with 10 bases left in between. CDR3 bases: TGTGCCAGCAGTCCCGTTCCCGACTATGGCTACACCTTC. This encodes CASSPVPDYGYTF.

This chain links TRBV5-6 with TRBJ1-2; TRBD1 matches at 8 bases. Germline assignment: CDR1 SGHDT and CDR2 YYEEEE. Germline trimming cut 1 base from V and 8 bases from J; bases unmatched to any gene: 10. The CDR3 length is 15 residues. The CDR3 here is CASSLYETGAGGYTF. The CDR3 nucleotides read TGTGCCAGCAGCTTGTATGAGACAGGGGCTGGGGGCTACACCTTC.

This clone was observed a few times. The chain uses TRBV6-2 or TRBV6-3 and TRBJ1-2, with 7 bases matching TRBD1. This CDR3 has 13 amino acids. After removal of 0 bases from V and 7 bases from J, the junction contained 2 bases not matched to a gene. CDR1 is MNHEY and CDR2 is SVGEGT in the germline V gene. CDR3 DNA sequence: TGTGCCAGCAGTTACTCAGGGGGCGTTGGCTACACCTTC. It specifies CASSYSGGVGYTF.

This clone was observed a handful of times. The J gene is TRBJ2-2, the V gene TRBV5-1, with TRBD1 identical over 10 bases. The CDR3 has 15 amino acids. Trimming took 4 bases from V and 4 from J; bases not matched to a gene: 4. The germline V gene has CDR1 SGHRS and CDR2 YFSETQ. CDR3 sequence (DNA): TGCGCCAGCAGCCTGGGACAGGGGAGCACCGGGGAGCTGTTTTTT. It translates to CASSLGQGSTGELFF. Complete variable domain (other parts from reference TRBV5-1 and TRBJ2-2): KAGVTQTPRYLIKTRGQQVTLSCSPISGHRSVSWYQQTPGQGLQFLFEYFSETQRNKGNFPGRFSGRQFSNSRSEMNVSTLELGDSALYLCASSLGQGSTGELFFGEGSRLTVL.